The 17 T cell receptor beta chains below all came from one sample that was sequenced in a study of T cell repertoires in cytomegalovirus infection. In TCRdb, the reads were re-called with MiXCR into one record per CDR3 protein. The table lists about 310,000 distinct CDR3 sequences, about 25% of them singletons. No antigens are known for them. This material consisted of cultured PBMCs, taken from culture after CMV antigen stimulation. These receptors came from a human donor in good health (CMV status not recorded). Some clones in this sample may be carry-over from other donors' samples.

This clonotype has a count of ten or more. The rearrangement joins TRBV11-2 to TRBJ2-3; 8 positions agree with TRBD1. Germline-derived CDR1 and CDR2 are SGHAT and FQNNGV. The CDR3 spans 17 residues. The V and J ends lost 1 base and 4 bases, in that order; junction bases with no gene match: 10. The CDR3 region is CASSLVVQGARPDTQYF. The CDR3 DNA is TGTGCCAGCAGCTTAGTAGTTCAGGGGGCTAGGCCAGATACGCAGTATTTT.

J is TRBJ1-5 and V is TRBV29-1; D call uncertain. Deletions cut 4 bases from V and 0 bases from J, with 16 bases between. This CDR3 comprises 16 residues. The germline V gene encodes CDR1 SQVTM and CDR2 ANQGSEA. The CDR3 DNA reads TGCAGCGTTGCCTACTCGAGCAGCCATAGCAATCAGCCCCAGCATTTT. Protein: CSVAYSSSHSNQPQHF.

This clonotype was picked up a small number of times. The chain has TRBV19 and TRBJ1-5; D call uncertain. CDR3 length: 14 amino acids. Germline V lookup: CDR1 LNHDA, CDR2 SQIVND (reference sequence). V lost 5 bases to trimming and J lost 5 bases, with 13 bases between them. The CDR3, as DNA: TGTGCCAGTAGTTATGGAGGGTGGGATCAGCCCCAGCATTTT. As protein: CASSYGGWDQPQHF.

Details on this clonotype: A much larger clone sits a single nucleotide away, making a read error possible. CDR3 sequence: CASSQEASGSNQPQHF. The CDR3 DNA reads as TGCGCCAGCAGCCAAGAAGCCAGTGGTAGCAATCAGCCCCAGCATTTT. The chain employs TRBV4-3 and TRBJ1-5; D remains ambiguous. Trimming removed 0 bases at V and 0 bases at J, with 9 bases between. CDR3 length equals 16 residues. CDR1 LGHNA and CDR2 YSLEER come from the germline V gene.

V and J are TRBV27 and TRBJ2-7; D may be TRBD1 (5 bases). CDR1 MNHEY and CDR2 SMNVEV come from the germline V gene (reference sequence). Trimming took off 2 bases at V and 2 bases at J, with 10 bases between the two ends. This CDR3 spans 14 amino acids. The CDR3 coding sequence is TGTGCCAGCAGTTTAAGCCCAGGGACCTACGAGCAGTACTTC. Amino acids: CASSLSPGTYEQYF.

The V gene is TRBV6-6, the J gene TRBJ2-2; 8 positions agree with TRBD2. The V segment lost 7 bases and the J segment 5 bases; nucleotides outside the gene matches: 9. The CDR3 extends over 15 amino acids. Germline V lookup: CDR1 MNHNY, CDR2 SVGAGI (reference sequence). CDR3 protein: CASKVDPGGTGELFF. CDR3 DNA sequence: TGTGCCAGCAAAGTAGATCCGGGAGGGACCGGGGAGCTGTTTTTT.

This clonotype was detected only a few times. The V gene is TRBV15, the J gene TRBJ1-4; unclear D gene. Between the trimmed V and J ends, which lost 0 bases and 1 base, there was a span of 9 bases. Germline lookup yields CDR1 LNHNV and CDR2 YYDKDF (reference sequence). The CDR3 is made up of 16 amino acids. DNA for the CDR3: TGTGCCACCAGCAGAGAAGCGACGGAAACTAATGAAAAACTGTTTTTT. Its protein product is CATSREATETNEKLFF.

This clonotype was counted ten times or more. In nucleotides, the CDR3 is TGTGCCAGCAGTTACGACTTGGTAAAGGGTGGCTACACCTTC. Amino acids: CASSYDLVKGGYTF. The chain employs TRBV6-5 and TRBJ1-2; D ambiguous. V lost 2 bases, J lost 7 bases, and 14 bases lay in between. Germline CDR1 MNHEY, CDR2 SVGAGI. The CDR3 sequence is 14 residues long.

The chain uses TRBV19 and TRBJ2-1; 11 bases agree with TRBD2. With 5 bases clipped from V and 7 bases from J, the junction kept 10 bases outside the gene matches. Germline-derived CDR1 and CDR2 are LNHDA and SQIVND (reference sequence). CDR3 length equals 16 residues. CDR3 protein: CASSHRTSGPQNEQFF. CDR3 bases: TGTGCCAGTAGTCACAGGACTAGCGGGCCCCAAAATGAGCAGTTCTTC.

The chain employs TRBV2 and TRBJ2-7, with TRBD1 as a possible D gene (6 bases). This CDR3 has 13 amino acids. Deletions cut 7 bases from V and 5 bases from J, with 15 bases between. Germline values: CDR1 SNHLY, CDR2 FYNNEI. CDR3 in amino acids: CASKGGRADEQYF. DNA of the CDR3: TGTGCCAGCAAAGGGGGAAGGGCCGACGAGCAGTACTTC. The complete variable domain, with remaining parts taken from reference TRBV2 and TRBJ2-7, reads EPEVTQTPSHQVTQMGQEVILRCVPISNHLYFYWYRQILGQKVEFLVSFYNNEISEKSEIFDDQFSVERPDGSNFTLKIRSTKLEDSAMYFCASKGGRADEQYFGPGTRLTVT.

The rearrangement uses TRBV6-2 or TRBV6-3 and TRBJ2-2; D unclear. This CDR3 spans 14 amino acids. The V end lost 2 bases, the J end lost 8 bases, and 12 bases lay between the germline ends. From germline, CDR1 is MNHEY and CDR2 SVGEGT. The CDR3 DNA is TGTGCCAGCAGTTACGGCCCCGGACCGGGGGAGCTGTTTTTT. The encoded protein is CASSYGPGPGELFF.

This clonotype was detected ten times or more. This rearrangement joins TRBV7-2 to TRBJ1-3; D perhaps matches TRBD1 (5 bases). CDR3 size: 15 residues. Germline V gives CDR1 SGHTA, CDR2 FQGNSA. V dropped 2 bases and J dropped 4 bases, with 12 bases sitting between them. CDR3 coding DNA: TGTGCCAGCAGCTTAACCTCAGGGCGCGGAAACACCATATATTTT. Protein: CASSLTSGRGNTIYF.

This clonotype occurred a few times. This chain links TRBV29-1 with TRBJ1-1; TRBD1 might be the D (6 bases). CDR1 SQVTM and CDR2 ANQGSEA come from the germline V gene. The ends were cut back, 4 bases at V and 8 bases at J, with 20 bases in the middle. The CDR3 extends over 14 amino acids. The CDR3 reads CSVGGLREEGEAFF. CDR3 DNA sequence: TGCAGCGTTGGGGGGCTCAGGGAGGAAGGAGAAGCTTTCTTT.

The rearrangement links TRBV20-1 to TRBJ2-1; TRBD1 might be the D (6 bases). Trimming pared 3 bases from V and 4 bases from J, leaving 22 bases between. CDR3 size: 17 residues. Germline lookup yields CDR1 DFQATT and CDR2 SNEGSKA (reference sequence). CDR3 in amino acids: CSASGETGRMTYNEQFF. In DNA form, the CDR3 reads TGCAGTGCTAGTGGGGAGACAGGCCGTATGACATACAATGAGCAGTTCTTC.

This clonotype was seen at least ten times. The gene calls are TRBV5-1 and TRBJ1-6; 7 bases match TRBD1. CDR3 length: 14 residues. V gave up 0 bases and J gave up 10 bases; unmatched junction bases: 4. Germline V gene sequence: CDR1 SGHRS, CDR2 YFSETQ. CDR3 DNA sequence: TGCGCCAGCAGCTTGGGGCAGGGGGACTCACCCCTCCACTTT. It yields the protein CASSLGQGDSPLHF.

Worth noting for this clonotype: A read error is possible here, since a much larger clone lies one base away. This chain joins TRBV6-5 and TRBJ2-1; no definite D call. V lost 2 bases, J lost 7 bases, and 6 bases lay in between. The CDR3 sequence is 12 residues long. Germline assignment: CDR1 MNHEY and CDR2 SVGAGI. CDR3 DNA sequence: TGTGCCAGCAGTTACGTGGGAAATGAGCAGTTCTTC. Translated: CASSYVGNEQFF.

CDR3 sequence: CASGQREWDEQFF. CDR3 nucleotide sequence: TGCGCCAGCGGGCAGCGGGAGTGGGATGAGCAGTTCTTC. The chain carries TRBV5-1 and TRBJ2-1, with 8 bases fitting TRBD2. With V trimmed by 7 bases and J by 8 bases, 8 bases remained unmatched. Germline V gene sequence: CDR1 SGHRS, CDR2 YFSETQ. This CDR3 contains 13 residues.